This T cell receptor beta chain is from a study of cytomegalovirus exposure and HLA in healthy donors. Study context: The platform used for the 100 to 150 validation repertoires matched that of the approximately 620 first-cohort repertoires, a later analysis reported. The study's findings and limits: Some TCR beta chains (more than 150 of them) were listed as cytomegalovirus-associated. Reports indicated that the classifier achieved high specificity and sensitivity in diagnosing cytomegalovirus status.

Details on this clone: Its antigen is unidentified.

CDR1 is SGHAT, CDR2 FQNNGV, per germline. Trimming left V 10 bases short and J 1 base short, with 13 bases between. CDR3 size: 13 residues. Sequencing was performed with immunoSEQ multiplex PCR; in TCRdb, only in-frame clones are kept and a portion is missing. The table has 150,000 to 160,000 clones, about 88% seen once. Separate from the roughly 700-subject first cohort, the approximately 120-subject validation cohort was the one that the donors belonged to. The sequence came from a man between 18 and 35 years old in good health and CMV-seropositive. Sequenced material: PBMCs. The rearrangement joins TRBV11-2 to TRBJ1-1; no clear D gene. The CDR3, as DNA: TGTGCCACCCGCCCCGGGGAGAACACTGAAGCTTTCTTT. It specifies CATRPGENTEAFF.